The 18 T cell receptor beta chains in this list originate from one sample, sequenced in a study of chemoradiotherapy in HPV16-positive cancers. Sequencing used immunoSEQ multiplex PCR; TCRdb keeps in-frame clones, though not all of them. The sample lists around 13,000 clones; about 80% were seen once. Sample collection occurred from a patient who underwent chemoradiotherapy. These receptors were obtained from a human donor with HPV-associated anogenital cancer.

This clone was picked up a small number of times. This rearrangement joins TRBV15 to TRBJ1-2, with 8 nucleotides matching TRBD1. After removal of 8 bases from V and 4 bases from J, the junction contained 3 bases not matched to a gene. The CDR3 has 12 amino acids. Germline values: CDR1 LNHNV, CDR2 YYDKDF (reference sequence). CDR3 sequence (DNA): TGTGCCACCGGGCAGGGGGCCTATGGCTACACCTTC. Protein: CATGQGAYGYTF.

This clone has only one observation. This sequence joins TRBV11-2 and TRBJ2-3; 8 nucleotides line up with TRBD1. The V segment lost 7 bases and the J segment 4 bases; nucleotides outside the gene matches: 10. Germline V gene sequence: CDR1 SGHAT, CDR2 FQNNGV. The CDR3 spans 15 residues. The CDR3 loop reads CASKTVFRGPDTQYF. The CDR3 DNA reads as TGTGCCAGCAAGACCGTGTTCAGGGGGCCAGATACGCAGTATTTT. Complete variable domain (other parts from reference TRBV11-2 and TRBJ2-3): EAGVAQSPRYKIIEKRQSVAFWCNPISGHATLYWYQQILGQGPKLLIQFQNNGVVDDSQLPKDRFSAERLKGVDSTLKIQPAKLEDSAVYLCASKTVFRGPDTQYFGPGTRLTVL.

The chain joins TRBV2 to TRBJ2-1; D not certain. Looked up from germline, CDR1 is SNHLY and CDR2 is FYNNEI. The CDR3 extends over 13 amino acids. Trimming pared 6 bases from V and 0 bases from J, leaving 6 bases between. CDR3 loop: CASSVYSYNEQFF. CDR3 nucleotides: TGTGCCAGCAGCGTCTACTCCTACAATGAGCAGTTCTTC.

As for this clone: At one of its ends the junction is not consistent with the germline gene, which may arise from a read error. The gene calls are TRBV29-1 and TRBJ1-2; D unclear. This CDR3 comprises 13 residues. Germline V gene lookup returns CDR1 SQVTM and CDR2 ANQGSEA. CDR3 in amino acids: CSVEAFSDYGYTF. The CDR3 bases are TGCAGCGTTGAAGCCTTTTCCGACTACGGCTACACCTTC.

This rearrangement joins TRBV11-3 to TRBJ1-5, with a possible D match to TRBD1 (5 bases). The CDR3 contains 16 residues. Trimming stripped 9 bases from V and 0 bases from J, with 18 bases between. Germline V gives CDR1 SGHNT, CDR2 YENEEA. This CDR3 is CASLRRGEYSNQPQHF. The CDR3 nucleotides are TGTGCCAGTCTGCGGAGGGGCGAGTATAGCAATCAGCCCCAGCATTTT.

The rearrangement uses TRBV6-5 and TRBJ1-1; TRBD1 matches 7 bases. Germline lookup yields CDR1 MNHEY and CDR2 SVGAGI. The CDR3 covers 12 residues. The CDR3, as DNA: TGTGGCAGGAGGACAGGTGACACTGAAGCTTTCTTT. Translated: CGRRTGDTEAFF.

The chain uses TRBV12-5 and TRBJ1-2; 7 nucleotides match TRBD1. V shed 6 bases, J shed 0 bases, and the junction held 10 bases outside the gene matches. The CDR3 contains 16 residues. CDR1 and CDR2 from the germline V gene are LGHNT and FRNRAP. Here the CDR3 DNA reads TGTGCTAGTGGGGACGACAGGGATCTTGCTAACTATGGCTACACCTTC. Translating gives CASGDDRDLANYGYTF.

Points on this clone: One junction end does not reproduce the germline sequence, and a read error may be involved. The chain is built from TRBV2 and TRBJ1-6; TRBD1 matches 8 bases. Germline CDR1 is SNHLY and CDR2 is FYNNEI. CDR3 size: 14 residues. This CDR3 is CASREDRGTSPLHF. The DNA for the CDR3 is TGTGCCAGCAGGGAAGACAGGGGAACTTCACCCCTCCACTTT.

This clone appeared a single time. The J gene is TRBJ1-5, the V gene TRBV28, with D unresolved. V lost 2 bases and J 1 base, leaving 9 bases between the germline ends. The CDR3 loop spans 15 amino acids. The germline CDR1 and CDR2 sequences are MDHEN and SYDVKM. CDR3 sequence (DNA): TGTGCCAGCAGTTTAACTGGAGGGAGCAATCAGCCCCAGCATTTT. Translating gives CASSLTGGSNQPQHF.

This chain uses TRBV18 with TRBJ2-3; 12 positions match TRBD2. After removal of 5 bases from V and 3 bases from J, the junction contained 6 bases not matched to a gene. Per germline, CDR1 KGHSH and CDR2 LQKENI. The CDR3 spans 16 residues. The CDR3 region has the DNA TGTGCCAGCTCAGGAAGACTAGCGGGGGCAACAGATACGCAGTATTTT. Its translation is CASSGRLAGATDTQYF.

This clone was picked up one time. Relative to the germline gene, one junction end is altered; a read error may explain this. The chain employs TRBV18 and TRBJ1-1; D may be TRBD1 (5 bases). Germline lookup yields CDR1 KGHSH and CDR2 LQKENI. This CDR3 contains 14 residues. The CDR3 DNA reads as TGTGCCAGCTCACCCTACCGATCGATAGGGGAAGCTCTCTTT. This codes for CASSPYRSIGEALF.

The table lists this clone with a few counts. The chain has TRBV12-5 and TRBJ1-5; no firm D call. V lost 6 bases, J lost 3 bases, and 15 bases lay in between. The CDR3 runs 15 residues. Germline CDR1 LGHNT, CDR2 FRNRAP. This CDR3 is CASGTVAAYNQPQHF. The DNA of the CDR3 is TGTGCTAGTGGCACGGTGGCAGCATACAATCAGCCCCAGCATTTT. Full variable domain (outside the CDR3, taken from reference TRBV12-5 and TRBJ1-5): DARVTQTPRHKVTEMGQEVTMRCQPILGHNTVFWYRQTMMQGLELLAYFRNRAPLDDSGMPKDRFSAEMPDATLATLKIQPSEPRDSAVYFCASGTVAAYNQPQHFGDGTRLSIL.

The chain employs TRBV6-1 and TRBJ1-5; tentative D call: TRBD1 (6 bases). CDR1 MNHNS and CDR2 SASEGT come from the germline V gene. Trimming removed 7 bases from V and 1 base from J, with 14 bases in between. The CDR3 totals 15 residues. The DNA of the CDR3 is TGTGCCAGCAAAAGGGGGGAATTGAGCAATCAGCCCCAGCATTTT. It translates to CASKRGELSNQPQHF.

This clone appeared a few times. The chain links TRBV4-2 to TRBJ1-2, with D hard to call. The CDR3 loop spans 14 amino acids. CDR1 is LGHNA, CDR2 YNFKEQ, per germline. Trimming took 0 bases from V and 5 from J, leaving 10 bases between them. CDR3 nucleotide sequence: TGTGCCAGCAGCCAAGATTCGGAGCAGTATGGCTACACCTTC. Translated: CASSQDSEQYGYTF.

J is TRBJ1-1 and V is TRBV19; D is undetermined. Trimming cost V 4 bases and J 6 bases, with 9 bases left between them. The CDR3 contains 12 residues. Germline V gene data show CDR1 as LNHDA and CDR2 as SQIVND (reference sequence). The CDR3, as DNA: TGTGCCAGTAGTAGTCAACAGTCTGAAGCTTTCTTT. It translates to CASSSQQSEAFF.

The chain joins TRBV2 to TRBJ1-2; 8 bases are shared with TRBD1. This CDR3 contains 12 residues. The trim removed 5 bases at V and 8 bases at J, leaving 4 bases unmatched. Germline V gene lookup returns CDR1 SNHLY and CDR2 FYNNEI. The CDR3 coding sequence is TGTGCCAGCAGTCTGACAGGGGTAGGCTACACCTTC. Protein product: CASSLTGVGYTF. The whole variable domain, filled in from reference TRBV2 and TRBJ1-2, reads EPEVTQTPSHQVTQMGQEVILRCVPISNHLYFYWYRQILGQKVEFLVSFYNNEISEKSEIFDDQFSVERPDGSNFTLKIRSTKLEDSAMYFCASSLTGVGYTFGSGTRLTVV.

The table lists this clone with a few counts. J is TRBJ2-7 and V is TRBV28, with 7 bases identical to TRBD1. CDR1 MDHEN and CDR2 SYDVKM come from the germline V gene. The CDR3 has 15 amino acids. V gave up 5 bases and J gave up 2 bases; unmatched junction bases: 9. CDR3 in DNA: TGTGCCAGCAGTCTCATGGGGACAGTGACCTACGAGCAGTACTTC. Its protein product is CASSLMGTVTYEQYF.

This sequence joins TRBV7-2 and TRBJ2-5; 8 positions agree with TRBD1. With the DNA end fitting TRBJ2-7 better, the J assignment may be wrong. This CDR3 contains 15 residues. Germline CDR1 SGHTA, CDR2 FQGNSA. The CDR3 is CASRQDRGVAYEQYF. CDR3 coding DNA: TGTGCCAGCAGGCAAGACAGGGGAGTCGCCTACGAGCAGTACTTC.